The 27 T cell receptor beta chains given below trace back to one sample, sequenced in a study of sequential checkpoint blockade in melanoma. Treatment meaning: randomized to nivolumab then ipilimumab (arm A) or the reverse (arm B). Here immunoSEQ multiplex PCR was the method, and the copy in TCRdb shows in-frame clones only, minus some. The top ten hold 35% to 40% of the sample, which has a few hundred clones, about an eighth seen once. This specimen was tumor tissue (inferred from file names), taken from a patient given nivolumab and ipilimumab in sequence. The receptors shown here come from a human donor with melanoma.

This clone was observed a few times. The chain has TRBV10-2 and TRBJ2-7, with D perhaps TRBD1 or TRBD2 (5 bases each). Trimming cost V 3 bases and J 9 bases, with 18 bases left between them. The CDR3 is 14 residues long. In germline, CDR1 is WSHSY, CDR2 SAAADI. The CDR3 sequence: CASSEEGSGLGQYF. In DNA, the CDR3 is TGCGCCAGCAGTGAAGAGGGGTCCGGACTGGGGCAGTACTTC.

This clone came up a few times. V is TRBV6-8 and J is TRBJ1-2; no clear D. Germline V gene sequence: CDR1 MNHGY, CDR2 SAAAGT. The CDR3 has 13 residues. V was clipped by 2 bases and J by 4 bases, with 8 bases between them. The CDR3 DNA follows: TGTGCCAGCAGTTACGGTGTTGTCTATGGCTACACCTTC. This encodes CASSYGVVYGYTF.

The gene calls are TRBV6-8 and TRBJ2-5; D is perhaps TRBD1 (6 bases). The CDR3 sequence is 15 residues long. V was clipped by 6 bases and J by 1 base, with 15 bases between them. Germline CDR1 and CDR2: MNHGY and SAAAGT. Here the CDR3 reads CASSVLGTPQETQYF. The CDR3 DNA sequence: TGTGCCAGCAGCGTGTTGGGGACACCCCAAGAGACCCAGTACTTC.

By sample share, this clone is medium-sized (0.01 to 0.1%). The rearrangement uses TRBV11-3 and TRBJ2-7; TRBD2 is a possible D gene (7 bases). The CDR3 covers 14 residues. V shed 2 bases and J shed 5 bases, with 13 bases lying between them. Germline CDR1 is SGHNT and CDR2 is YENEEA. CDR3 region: CASSLRGGRDEQYF. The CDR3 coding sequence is TGTGCCAGCAGCTTAAGGGGGGGCCGCGACGAGCAGTACTTC.

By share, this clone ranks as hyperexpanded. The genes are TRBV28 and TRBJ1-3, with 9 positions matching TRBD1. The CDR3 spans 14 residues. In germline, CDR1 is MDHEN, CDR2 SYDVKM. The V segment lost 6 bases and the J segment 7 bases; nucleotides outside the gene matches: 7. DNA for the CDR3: TGTGCCAGCAGCCAGACAGGGGGGCTGAACACCATATATTTT. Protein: CASSQTGGLNTIYF.

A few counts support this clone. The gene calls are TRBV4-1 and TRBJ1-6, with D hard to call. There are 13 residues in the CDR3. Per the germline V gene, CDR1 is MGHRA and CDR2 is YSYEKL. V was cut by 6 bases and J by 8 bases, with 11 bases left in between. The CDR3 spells CASSSSRDSPLHF. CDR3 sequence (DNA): TGCGCCAGCAGTTCATCTAGGGATTCACCCCTCCACTTT.

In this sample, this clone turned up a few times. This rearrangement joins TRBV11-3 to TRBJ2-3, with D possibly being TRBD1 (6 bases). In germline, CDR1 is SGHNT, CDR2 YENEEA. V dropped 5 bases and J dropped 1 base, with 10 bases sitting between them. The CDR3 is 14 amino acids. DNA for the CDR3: TGTGCCAGCAGCCCCGGACAGCGCACAGATACGCAGTATTTT. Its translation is CASSPGQRTDTQYF. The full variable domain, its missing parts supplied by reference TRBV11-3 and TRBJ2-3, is EAGVVQSPRYKIIEKKQPVAFWCNPISGHNTLYWYLQNLGQGPELLIRYENEEAVDDSQLPKDRFSAERLKGVDSTLKIQPAELGDSAVYLCASSPGQRTDTQYFGPGTRLTVL.

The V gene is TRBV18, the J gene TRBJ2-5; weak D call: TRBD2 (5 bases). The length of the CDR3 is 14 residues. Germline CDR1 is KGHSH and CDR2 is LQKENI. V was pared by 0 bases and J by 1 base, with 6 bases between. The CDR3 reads CASSPPGSQETQYF. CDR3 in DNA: TGTGCCAGCTCACCACCGGGGAGCCAAGAGACCCAGTACTTC.

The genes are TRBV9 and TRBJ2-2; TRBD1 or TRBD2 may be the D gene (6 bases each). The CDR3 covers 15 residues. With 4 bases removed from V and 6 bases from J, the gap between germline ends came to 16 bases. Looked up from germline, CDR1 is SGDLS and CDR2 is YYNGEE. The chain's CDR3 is CASSPRGDRAGELFF. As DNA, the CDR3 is TGTGCCAGCAGCCCTAGGGGGGATCGGGCCGGGGAGCTGTTTTTT.

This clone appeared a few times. The CDR3: CASSPGQGEAFF. The CDR3 region has the DNA TGTGCCAGTAGTCCCGGACAGGGAGAAGCTTTCTTT. This rearrangement joins TRBV19 to TRBJ1-1, with 8 bases aligning to TRBD1. The trim removed 5 bases at V and 8 bases at J, leaving 4 bases unmatched. There are 12 residues in the CDR3. The germline V gene encodes CDR1 LNHDA and CDR2 SQIVND (reference sequence).

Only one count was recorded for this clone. CDR3 in amino acids: CASRNGGIADTQYF. CDR3 nucleotide sequence: TGCGCCAGTAGAAACGGGGGGATCGCAGATACGCAGTATTTT. The genes are TRBV10-2 and TRBJ2-3; 7 bases align to TRBD2. The length of the CDR3 is 14 residues. Per the germline V gene, CDR1 is WSHSY and CDR2 is SAAADI. The ends lost 9 bases at V and 4 bases at J; junction bases unmatched: 10.

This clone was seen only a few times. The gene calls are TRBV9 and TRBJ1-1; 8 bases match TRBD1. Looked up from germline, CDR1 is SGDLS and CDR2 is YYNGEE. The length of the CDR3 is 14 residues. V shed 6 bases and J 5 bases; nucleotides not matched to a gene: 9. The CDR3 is CASNSAGGRTEAFF. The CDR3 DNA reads TGTGCCAGCAATTCAGCAGGGGGCAGGACTGAAGCTTTCTTT.

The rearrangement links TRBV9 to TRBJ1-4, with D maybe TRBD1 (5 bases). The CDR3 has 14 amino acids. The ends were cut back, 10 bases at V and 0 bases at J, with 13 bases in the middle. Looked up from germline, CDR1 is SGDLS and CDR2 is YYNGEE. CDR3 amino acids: CAGIDSATNEKLFF. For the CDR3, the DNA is TGTGCCGGAATCGACAGTGCAACTAATGAAAAACTGTTTTTT.

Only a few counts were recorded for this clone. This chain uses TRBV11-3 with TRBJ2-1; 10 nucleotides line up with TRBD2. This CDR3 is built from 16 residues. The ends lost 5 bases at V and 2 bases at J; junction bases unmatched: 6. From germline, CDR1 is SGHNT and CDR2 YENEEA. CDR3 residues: CASSPASGGAYNEQFF. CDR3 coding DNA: TGTGCCAGCAGCCCTGCTAGCGGGGGAGCCTACAATGAGCAGTTCTTC.

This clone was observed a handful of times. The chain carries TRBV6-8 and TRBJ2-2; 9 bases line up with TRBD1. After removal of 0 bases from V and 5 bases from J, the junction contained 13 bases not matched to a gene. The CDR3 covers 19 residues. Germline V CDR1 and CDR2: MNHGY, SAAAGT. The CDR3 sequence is CASSYSFPAQGARTGELFF. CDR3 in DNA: TGTGCCAGCAGTTACTCTTTCCCAGCACAGGGGGCGAGAACCGGGGAGCTGTTTTTT.

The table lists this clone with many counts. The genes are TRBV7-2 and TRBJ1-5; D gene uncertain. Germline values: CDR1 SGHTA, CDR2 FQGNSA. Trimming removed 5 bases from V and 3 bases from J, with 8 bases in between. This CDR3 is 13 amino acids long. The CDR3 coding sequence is TGTGCCAGCAGCCAGGACCCCAATCAGCCCCAGCATTTT. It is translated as CASSQDPNQPQHF.

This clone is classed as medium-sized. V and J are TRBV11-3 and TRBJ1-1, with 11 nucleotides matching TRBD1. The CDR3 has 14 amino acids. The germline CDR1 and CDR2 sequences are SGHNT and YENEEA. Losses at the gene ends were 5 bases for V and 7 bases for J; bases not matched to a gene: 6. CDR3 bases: TGTGCCAGCAGCAGGACAGGGGGCCGCGATGAAGCTTTCTTT. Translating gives CASSRTGGRDEAFF.

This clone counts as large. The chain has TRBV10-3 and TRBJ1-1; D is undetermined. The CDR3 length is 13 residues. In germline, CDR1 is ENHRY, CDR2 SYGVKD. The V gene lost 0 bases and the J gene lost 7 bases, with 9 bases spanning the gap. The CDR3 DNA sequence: TGTGCCATCAGTGAGTCGAAACGCGTTGAAGCTTTCTTT. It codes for CAISESKRVEAFF.

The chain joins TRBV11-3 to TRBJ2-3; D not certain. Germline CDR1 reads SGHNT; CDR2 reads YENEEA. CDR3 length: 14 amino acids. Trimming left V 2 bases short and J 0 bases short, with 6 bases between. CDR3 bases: TGTGCCAGCAGCTTAAGGGCTAGCACAGATACGCAGTATTTT. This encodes CASSLRASTDTQYF.

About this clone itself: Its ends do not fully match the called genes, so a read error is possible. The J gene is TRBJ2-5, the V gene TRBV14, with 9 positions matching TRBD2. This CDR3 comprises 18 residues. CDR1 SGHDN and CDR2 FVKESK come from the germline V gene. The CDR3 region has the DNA TGTGCCAGCAGTCAAGCTCCGTTCGAGCGGGGGGTAAGAGAGACCCAGTACTTC. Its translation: CASSQAPFERGVRETQYF.

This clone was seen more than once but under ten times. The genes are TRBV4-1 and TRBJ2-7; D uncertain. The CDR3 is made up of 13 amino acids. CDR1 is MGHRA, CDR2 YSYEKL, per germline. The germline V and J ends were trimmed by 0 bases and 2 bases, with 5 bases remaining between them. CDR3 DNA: TGCGCCAGCAGCCAAGAACAGACCTACGAGCAGTACTTC. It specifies CASSQEQTYEQYF.

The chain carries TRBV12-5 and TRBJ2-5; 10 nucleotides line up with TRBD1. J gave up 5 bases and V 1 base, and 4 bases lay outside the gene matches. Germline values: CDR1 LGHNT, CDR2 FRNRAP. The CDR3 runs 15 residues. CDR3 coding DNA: TGTGCTAGTGGTTTGGCCCGGACAGGGGGGGAGACCCAGTACTTC. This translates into CASGLARTGGETQYF.

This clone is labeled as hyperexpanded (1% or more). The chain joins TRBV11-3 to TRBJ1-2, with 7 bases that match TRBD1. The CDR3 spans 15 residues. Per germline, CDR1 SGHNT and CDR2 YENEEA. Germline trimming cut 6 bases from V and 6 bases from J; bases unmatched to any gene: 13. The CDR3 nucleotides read TGTGCCAGCAGTTCCCTGACAGGGCTGCCCCATGGCTACACCTTC. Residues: CASSSLTGLPHGYTF. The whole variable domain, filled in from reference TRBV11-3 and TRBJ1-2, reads EAGVVQSPRYKIIEKKQPVAFWCNPISGHNTLYWYLQNLGQGPELLIRYENEEAVDDSQLPKDRFSAERLKGVDSTLKIQPAELGDSAVYLCASSSLTGLPHGYTFGSGTRLTVV.

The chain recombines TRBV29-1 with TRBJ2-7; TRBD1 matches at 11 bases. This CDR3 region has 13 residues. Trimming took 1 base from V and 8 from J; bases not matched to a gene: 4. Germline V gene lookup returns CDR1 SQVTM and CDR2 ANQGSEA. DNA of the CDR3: TGCAGCGTTGAAGGAGGGACAGGGGGAAAGCAGTACTTC. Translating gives CSVEGGTGGKQYF.

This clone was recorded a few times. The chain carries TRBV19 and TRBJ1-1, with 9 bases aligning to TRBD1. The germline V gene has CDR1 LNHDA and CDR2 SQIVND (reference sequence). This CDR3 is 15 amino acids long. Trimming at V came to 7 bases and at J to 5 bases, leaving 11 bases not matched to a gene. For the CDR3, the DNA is TGTGCCAGTAACACCCCCGGACAGGGGAGGACTGAAGCTTTCTTT. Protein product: CASNTPGQGRTEAFF. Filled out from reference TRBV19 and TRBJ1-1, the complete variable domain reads DGGITQSPKYLFRKEGQNVTLSCEQNLNHDAMYWYRQDPGQGLRLIYYSQIVNDFQKGDIAEGYSVSREKKESFPLTVTSAQKNPTAFYLCASNTPGQGRTEAFFGQGTRLTVV.

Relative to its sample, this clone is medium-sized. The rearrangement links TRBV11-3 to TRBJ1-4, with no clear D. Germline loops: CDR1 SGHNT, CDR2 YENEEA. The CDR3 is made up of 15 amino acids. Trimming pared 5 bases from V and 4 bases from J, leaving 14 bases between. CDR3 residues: CASSLDGRGNEKLFF. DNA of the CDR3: TGTGCCAGCAGCCTTGATGGGCGGGGTAATGAAAAACTGTTTTTT. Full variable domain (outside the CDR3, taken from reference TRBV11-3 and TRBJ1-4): EAGVVQSPRYKIIEKKQPVAFWCNPISGHNTLYWYLQNLGQGPELLIRYENEEAVDDSQLPKDRFSAERLKGVDSTLKIQPAELGDSAVYLCASSLDGRGNEKLFFGSGTQLSVL.

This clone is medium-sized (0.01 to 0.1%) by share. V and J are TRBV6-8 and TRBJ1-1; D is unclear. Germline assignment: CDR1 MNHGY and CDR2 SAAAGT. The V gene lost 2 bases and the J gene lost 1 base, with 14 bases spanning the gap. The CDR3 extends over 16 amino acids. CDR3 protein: CASSYPTNVGNTEAFF. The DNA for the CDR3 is TGTGCCAGCAGTTACCCCACTAACGTTGGGAACACTGAAGCTTTCTTT.